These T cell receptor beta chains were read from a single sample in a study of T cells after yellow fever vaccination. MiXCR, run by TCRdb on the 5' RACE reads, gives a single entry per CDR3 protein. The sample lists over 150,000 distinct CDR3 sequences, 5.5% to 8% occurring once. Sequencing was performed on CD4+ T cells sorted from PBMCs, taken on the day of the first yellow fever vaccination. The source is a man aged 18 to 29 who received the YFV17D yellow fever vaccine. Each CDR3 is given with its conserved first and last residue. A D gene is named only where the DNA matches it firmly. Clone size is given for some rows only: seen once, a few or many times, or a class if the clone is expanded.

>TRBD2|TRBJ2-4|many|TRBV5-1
TGCGCCAGCAGCTTGGAGGCTAGCGGGGAGGACATTCAGTACTTC
CASSLEASGEDIQYF
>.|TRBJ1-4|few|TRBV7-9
TGTGCCAGCAGCTTAGCGGTGGGGGAAAAACTGTTTTTT
CASSLAVGEKLFF
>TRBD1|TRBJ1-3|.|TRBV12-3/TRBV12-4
TGTGCCAGCAGCGGGGGACAGCCTGGAAACACCATATATTTT
CASSGGQPGNTIYF
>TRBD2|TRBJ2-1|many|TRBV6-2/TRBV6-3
TGTGCCAGCAGACAGCGGGGGGTAGACAATGAGCAGTTCTTC
CASRQRGVDNEQFF
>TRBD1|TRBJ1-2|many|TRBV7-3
TGTGCCAGCAGCCGAGGAACAGGGGGAATCTATGGCTACACCTTC
CASSRGTGGIYGYTF
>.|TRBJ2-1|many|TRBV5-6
TGTGCCAGCAGCTTGGGACCCAGCTCCTACAATGAGCAGTTCTTC
CASSLGPSSYNEQFF
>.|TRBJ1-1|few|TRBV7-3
TGTGCCAGCAGCCCAGACGGGAAAGTGGGGAGGCGAGCTTTCTTT
CASSPDGKVGRRAFF
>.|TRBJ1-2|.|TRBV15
TGTGCCACCAGCAGAGATTTGGGGGCGGGAGGCTACACCTTC
CATSRDLGAGGYTF
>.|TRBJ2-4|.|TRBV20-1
TGCAGTGCTCCAGGTGGTGACAAAAACATTCAGTACTTC
CSAPGGDKNIQYF
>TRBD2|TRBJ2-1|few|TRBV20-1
TGCAGTGCTTATGATCCGGGGAGGGGCAATGAGCAGTTCTTC
CSAYDPGRGNEQFF
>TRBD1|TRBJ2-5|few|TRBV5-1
TGCGCCAGCCGAAGAGACGGGACAGAGAAAGAGACCCAGTACTTC
CASRRDGTEKETQYF
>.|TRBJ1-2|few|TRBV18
TGTGCCAGCTCACCAAATCAAGTGTCTTACTATGGCTACACCTTC
CASSPNQVSYYGYTF
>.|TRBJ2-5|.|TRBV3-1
TGTGCCAGCTGCCAGGAACAGGGAGAGACCCAGTACTTC
CASCQEQGETQYF
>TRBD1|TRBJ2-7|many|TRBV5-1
TGCGCCAGCAGCCCCACATCCGCAGGGGGCAACGAGCAGTACTTC
CASSPTSAGGNEQYF
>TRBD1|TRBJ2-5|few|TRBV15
TGTGCCACCAGGACAGGGTTGCAAGAGACCCAGTACTTC
CATRTGLQETQYF
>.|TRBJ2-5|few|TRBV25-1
TGTGCCAGCAGTGAAGCCGGGTCGGAGACCCAGTACTTC
CASSEAGSETQYF
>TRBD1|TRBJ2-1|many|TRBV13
TGTGCCAGCAGCACGGACAGGGGAAACAATGAGCAGTTCTTC
CASSTDRGNNEQFF
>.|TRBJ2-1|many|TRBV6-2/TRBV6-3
TGTGCCAGCACCCTAGGCGGGGCCTCCTACAATGAGCAGTTCTTC
CASTLGGASYNEQFF
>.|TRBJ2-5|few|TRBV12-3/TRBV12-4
TGTGCCAGCAGTTCGGCCGCTTATGGAAAAGAGACCCAGTACTTC
CASSSAAYGKETQYF
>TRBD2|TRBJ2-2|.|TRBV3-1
TGTGCCAGCAGCCATTTCGGGGGACTAACGAACACCGGGGAGCTGTTTTTT
CASSHFGGLTNTGELFF
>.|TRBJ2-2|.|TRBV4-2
TGTGCCAGCAGCCAAGAGGCCGGAGTCCCCGGGGAGCTGTTTTTT
CASSQEAGVPGELFF
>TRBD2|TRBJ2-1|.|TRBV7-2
TGTGCCAGCAGCTTAGATGGGGGGGGGAAGAATGAGCAGTTCTTC
CASSLDGGGKNEQFF
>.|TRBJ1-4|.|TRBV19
TGTGCCAGTAGTAATCGGGCTGCCGGAGATGAAAAACTGTTTTTT
CASSNRAAGDEKLFF
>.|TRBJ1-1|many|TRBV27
TGTGCCAGCAGTTACCGTGTGAACACTGAAGCTTTCTTT
CASSYRVNTEAFF
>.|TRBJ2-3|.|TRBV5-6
TGTGCCAGCAGCCTGGGTCGAGACACAGATACGCAGTATTTT
CASSLGRDTDTQYF
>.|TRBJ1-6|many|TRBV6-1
TGTGCCAGCAGTGCTGAGGGAGCCAATTCACCCCTCCACTTT
CASSAEGANSPLHF
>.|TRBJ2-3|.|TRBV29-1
TGCAGCGTGCGCACCAGATTGACAGATACGCAGTATTTT
CSVRTRLTDTQYF
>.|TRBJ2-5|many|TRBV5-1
TGCGCCAGCGGATCCCTGGGGGGGGCCGGGGAGACCCAGTACTTC
CASGSLGGAGETQYF
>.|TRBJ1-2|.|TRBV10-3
TGTGCCATCAGTGCCGGGAGGGCGAGCTACACCTTC
CAISAGRASYTF
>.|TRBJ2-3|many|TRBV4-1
TGCGCCAGCAGCCAAGGGAGCCAAGGTTTCTCTTACACAGATACGCAGTATTTT
CASSQGSQGFSYTDTQYF
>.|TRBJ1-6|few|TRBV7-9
TGTGCCAGCCAAAGGGACAACGATAATTCACCCCTCCACTTT
CASQRDNDNSPLHF